The clone carrying this T cell receptor beta chain was observed at least ten times. Antigen unknown. The sample comes from a study of human T cells and chemical hapten exposure. Study results and limitations: Those TCRs sitting above 1 in 1000 frequency stayed the same with DPC sensitization.

TCRdb re-derived calls from the RACE reads in MiXCR, one entry per CDR3 protein. The repertoire holds some 360,000 distinct CDR3 sequences, with 5% to 6.5% as singletons. Germline V CDR1 and CDR2: SGHTA, FQGNSA. V was cut by 4 bases and J by 5 bases, with 17 bases left in between. The CDR3 extends over 15 amino acids. Sample time point: pre-sensitization, week 0. As for treatment: therapeutic diphenylcyclopropenone sensitization with weekly scalp DPC. Sequences were derived from whole blood, sampled in connection with sensitization to the hapten diphenylcyclopropenone (DPC). This receptor was taken from a woman aged 45-65 years with alopecia areata. Some clones in this sample may be carry-over from other donors' samples. V usage is TRBV7-2 and J usage is TRBJ2-5; D is possibly TRBD2 (5 bases). In DNA, the CDR3 is TGTGCCAGCAGCTCGCGCCTAGCTGATTGGGAGACCCAGTACTTC. Protein sequence: CASSSRLADWETQYF.